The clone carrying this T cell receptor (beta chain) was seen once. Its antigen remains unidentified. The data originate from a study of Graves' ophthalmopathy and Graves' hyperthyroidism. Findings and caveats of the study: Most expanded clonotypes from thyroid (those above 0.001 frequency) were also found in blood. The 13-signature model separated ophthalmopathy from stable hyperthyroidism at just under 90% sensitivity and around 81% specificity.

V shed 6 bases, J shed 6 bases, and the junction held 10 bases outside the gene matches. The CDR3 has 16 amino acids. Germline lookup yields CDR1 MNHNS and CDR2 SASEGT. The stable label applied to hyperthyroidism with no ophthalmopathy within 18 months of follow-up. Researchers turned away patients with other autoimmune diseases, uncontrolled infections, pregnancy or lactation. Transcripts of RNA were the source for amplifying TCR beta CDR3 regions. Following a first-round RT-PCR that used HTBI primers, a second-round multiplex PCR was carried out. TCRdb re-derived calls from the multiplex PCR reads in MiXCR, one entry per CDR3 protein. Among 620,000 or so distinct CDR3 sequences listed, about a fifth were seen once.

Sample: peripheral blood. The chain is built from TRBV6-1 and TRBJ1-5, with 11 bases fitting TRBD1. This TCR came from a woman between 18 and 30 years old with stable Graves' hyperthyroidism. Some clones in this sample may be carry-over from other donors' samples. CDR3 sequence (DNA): TGTGCCAGCAGGACACCGGGACAGGGGGGAGGTCAGCCCCAGCATTTT. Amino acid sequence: CASRTPGQGGGQPQHF.